These 10 T cell receptor beta chains originate from one sample sequenced in a study of identical twins. Each CDR3 protein gets one entry after TCRdb re-called the 5' RACE reads with MiXCR. The data show about 100,000 distinct CDR3 sequences, under 7% seen once. Material for sequencing was memory T cells sorted from blood. These receptor sequences come from a woman between 45 and 60 years old in good health.

This clonotype was counted only a few times. J is TRBJ1-1 and V is TRBV27, with a weak D call TRBD1 (5 bases). Trimming took 3 bases from V and 4 from J, leaving 12 bases between them. The CDR3 extends over 14 amino acids. The germline V gene encodes CDR1 MNHEY and CDR2 SMNVEV (reference sequence). CDR3 in DNA: TGTGCCAGCAGTTTTTATCAGGGTGGCACTGAAGCTTTCTTT. It codes for CASSFYQGGTEAFF.

In this sample, this clonotype turned up many times. The chain employs TRBV5-1 and TRBJ2-3; TRBD2 matches at 8 bases. The CDR3 runs to 18 residues. Losses at the gene ends were 0 bases for V and 0 bases for J; bases not matched to a gene: 9. Per germline, CDR1 SGHRS and CDR2 YFSETQ. The CDR3 reads CASSLGASGFGSTDTQYF. CDR3 sequence (DNA): TGCGCCAGCAGCTTGGGGGCTAGCGGGTTCGGGAGCACAGATACGCAGTATTTT.

This clonotype was detected ten times or more. The chain is built from TRBV20-1 and TRBJ2-3; no firm D call. Trimming left V 5 bases short and J 0 bases short, with 15 bases between. This CDR3 is built from 15 residues. CDR1 and CDR2 (germline): DFQATT, SNEGSKA (reference sequence). The CDR3 here is CSAPGSLHSTDTQYF. CDR3 nucleotides: TGCAGTGCTCCCGGGTCTCTCCATAGCACAGATACGCAGTATTTT.

This clonotype has at least ten counts. V and J are TRBV5-1 and TRBJ2-7, with a tentative D call TRBD2 (5 bases). CDR3 length equals 14 residues. V lost 0 bases to trimming and J lost 7 bases, with 14 bases between them. CDR1 SGHRS and CDR2 YFSETQ come from the germline V gene. As DNA, the CDR3 is TGCGCCAGCAGCTTGGACGCCAGCCCGGGGGAGCAGTACTTC. Its translation is CASSLDASPGEQYF.

This clonotype appeared a few times. V and J are TRBV6-5 and TRBJ2-1, with 10 bases identical to TRBD2. The CDR3 extends over 16 amino acids. Germline V CDR1 and CDR2: MNHEY, SVGAGI. V shed 4 bases and J 2 bases; nucleotides not matched to a gene: 5. As DNA, the CDR3 is TGTGCCAGCAGTTCCCAAGCGGGAGGGCCCTACAATGAGCAGTTCTTC. Translation: CASSSQAGGPYNEQFF.

This chain joins TRBV20-1 and TRBJ2-1; TRBD2 matches at 10 bases. CDR1 DFQATT and CDR2 SNEGSKA come from the germline V gene (reference sequence). This CDR3 comprises 11 residues. V gave up 6 bases and J gave up 14 bases; unmatched junction bases: 7. The CDR3 nucleotides are TGCAGTGCGCAATCCGGGACTAGCGAGTTCTTC. Amino acid sequence: CSAQSGTSEFF.

There are many counts of this clonotype. The chain uses TRBV12-3 or TRBV12-4 and TRBJ2-3; D is possibly TRBD1 or TRBD2 (6 bases each). Trimming took 7 bases from V and 0 from J, leaving 17 bases between them. The CDR3 is 16 residues long. CDR3 loop: CASNKGGPSSTDTQYF. CDR3 sequence (DNA): TGTGCCAGCAACAAAGGGGGGCCTTCTAGCACAGATACGCAGTATTTT.

V is TRBV2 and J is TRBJ2-7, with 7 nucleotides matching TRBD1. From germline, CDR1 is SNHLY and CDR2 FYNNEI. CDR3 length: 11 amino acids. Trimming at V came to 8 bases and at J to 3 bases, leaving 1 base not matched to a gene. The chain's CDR3 is CASGQDYEQYF. The DNA for the CDR3 is TGTGCCAGCGGACAGGACTACGAGCAGTACTTC.

Ten or more counts support this clonotype. The CDR3 is CASSEFDSGGEQYF. CDR3 coding DNA: TGTGCCAGCAGTGAATTCGACTCTGGGGGAGAGCAGTACTTC. The V gene is TRBV25-1, the J gene TRBJ2-7; D tentatively fits TRBD1 or TRBD2 (5 bases each). Germline V lookup: CDR1 MGHDK, CDR2 SYGVNS. This CDR3 has 14 amino acids. With 1 base removed from V and 7 bases from J, the gap between germline ends came to 14 bases.

The chain links TRBV12-3 or TRBV12-4 to TRBJ2-2; no clear D gene. This CDR3 spans 13 amino acids. Trimming removed 5 bases from V and 4 bases from J, with 8 bases in between. CDR3 in amino acids: CASSQQSTGELFF. The CDR3 DNA sequence: TGTGCCAGCAGTCAACAGAGCACCGGGGAGCTGTTTTTT.